The next 29 T cell receptor beta chains were all read from a single sample in a study of blood T cell repertoires in COVID-19. The table came from immunoSEQ multiplex PCR; TCRdb's copy has only in-frame clones and leaves some out. This sample has under 450,000 clones, with approximately 88% found just once. Sequenced material: peripheral blood. All receptors come from a woman in her fifties or sixties with COVID-19, enrolled during active disease.

The chain has TRBV19 and TRBJ1-5, with no clear D. From germline, CDR1 is LNHDA and CDR2 SQIVND (reference sequence). Trimming stripped 9 bases from V and 5 bases from J, with 20 bases between. CDR3 length equals 15 residues. DNA of the CDR3: TGTGCCAGCCGTGAGGCGGTAACGTTTTATCAGCCCCAGCATTTT. Translated, it gives CASREAVTFYQPQHF.

The chain recombines TRBV19 with TRBJ2-3; 7 bases align to TRBD1. The CDR3 has 14 amino acids. CDR1 and CDR2 from the germline V gene are LNHDA and SQIVND (reference sequence). V lost 9 bases and J lost 0; bases outside the gene matches: 6. Written as DNA, the CDR3 is TGTGCCAGCCGGGGACAGCCTAGCACAGATACGCAGTATTTT. Encoded protein: CASRGQPSTDTQYF.

The J gene is TRBJ2-1, the V gene TRBV11-3, with 9 bases that match TRBD1. Per germline, CDR1 SGHNT and CDR2 YENEEA. The CDR3 loop spans 15 amino acids. The ends lost 4 bases at V and 2 bases at J; junction bases unmatched: 3. The chain's CDR3 is CASSWDRETYNEQFF. CDR3 sequence (DNA): TGTGCCAGCAGCTGGGACAGGGAGACCTACAATGAGCAGTTCTTC.

This chain connects TRBV10-3 to TRBJ1-1, with TRBD1 matching over 7 bases. The V segment lost 5 bases and the J segment 0 bases; nucleotides outside the gene matches: 3. The CDR3 length is 14 residues. Germline V lookup: CDR1 ENHRY, CDR2 SYGVKD. The CDR3 DNA follows: TGTGCCATCAGTTCCGACAGGGTGAACACTGAAGCTTTCTTT. Its translation is CAISSDRVNTEAFF.

The chain has TRBV5-8 and TRBJ2-3, with D possibly being TRBD2 (6 bases). Trimming cost V 1 base and J 2 bases, with 11 bases left between them. CDR1 and CDR2 (germline): SGHTS, YDEGEE. The CDR3 runs 15 residues. CDR3 residues: CASSLSGEDTDTQYF. The CDR3 DNA reads as TGTGCCAGCAGCTTGTCCGGGGAGGACACAGATACGCAGTATTTT.

This clone appeared once. The rearrangement joins TRBV7-8 to TRBJ1-5; 8 nucleotides line up with TRBD1. Germline V gene data show CDR1 as SGHVS and CDR2 as FQNEAQ. The trim removed 3 bases at V and 0 bases at J, leaving 7 bases unmatched. There are 17 residues in the CDR3. For the CDR3, the DNA is TGTGCCAGCAGCTTGGACAGGGTACCCTATAGCAATCAGCCCCAGCATTTT. It yields the protein CASSLDRVPYSNQPQHF.

CDR3 sequence (DNA): TGTGCCAGCAGCCGCGACATTGCCTACGAGCAGTACTTC. Protein: CASSRDIAYEQYF. The V and J genes are TRBV6-5 and TRBJ2-7; D uncertain. Germline V CDR1 and CDR2: MNHEY, SVGAGI. The V end lost 6 bases, the J end lost 2 bases, and 11 bases lay between the germline ends. This CDR3 spans 13 amino acids.

The chain is built from TRBV2 and TRBJ1-1, with a possible D match to TRBD1 (6 bases). The CDR3 is made up of 17 amino acids. The V end lost 2 bases, the J end lost 0 bases, and 16 bases lay between the germline ends. Germline CDR1 reads SNHLY; CDR2 reads FYNNEI. The CDR3 spells CASSEQGTLILNTEAFF. CDR3 DNA sequence: TGTGCCAGCAGTGAACAGGGGACACTTATCTTGAACACTGAAGCTTTCTTT.

The chain uses TRBV29-1 and TRBJ1-3, with no clear D. Trimming shortened V by 0 bases and J by 2 bases, and 11 bases separated the two germline ends. This CDR3 spans 15 amino acids. Germline values: CDR1 SQVTM, CDR2 ANQGSEA. This chain's CDR3 is CSVEEERATGNTIYF. The CDR3 region has the DNA TGCAGCGTTGAAGAGGAGAGGGCCACTGGAAACACCATATATTTT. The variable domain in full, completed from reference TRBV29-1 and TRBJ1-3, reads SAVISQKPSRDICQRGTSLTIQCQVDSQVTMMFWYRQQPGQSLTLIATANQGSEATYESGFVIDKFPISRPNLTFSTLTVSNMSPEDSSIYLCSVEEERATGNTIYFGEGSWLTVV.

This sequence joins TRBV3-1 (or the pseudogene TRBV3-2) and TRBJ2-7, with TRBD2 matching over 10 bases. The V segment lost 4 bases and the J segment 2 bases; nucleotides outside the gene matches: 8. Germline V gene data show CDR1 as LGHDT and CDR2 as YNNKEL (reference sequence). There are 16 residues in the CDR3. CDR3 sequence reads: CASSRARLAGAYEQYF. CDR3 nucleotide sequence: TGTGCCAGCAGCCGAGCGAGACTAGCGGGTGCCTACGAGCAGTACTTC.

This clone was counted between two and nine times. The V and J genes are TRBV7-9 and TRBJ2-7; D unclear. The CDR3 is 13 amino acids. CDR1 SEHNR and CDR2 FQNEAQ come from the germline V gene (reference sequence). The germline V and J ends were trimmed by 1 base and 1 base, with 5 bases remaining between them. The chain's CDR3 is CASSLDGSYEQYF. The CDR3 nucleotides are TGTGCCAGCAGCTTAGACGGTTCCTACGAGCAGTACTTC.

In its sample, this clone was seen a few times. The gene calls are TRBV5-6 and TRBJ2-2, with 8 bases lining up with TRBD1. V lost 3 bases, J lost 5 bases, and 9 bases stayed unmatched. Germline CDR1 SGHDT, CDR2 YYEEEE. CDR3 length equals 16 residues. This CDR3 reads CASSYRTGSGTGELFF. The CDR3 DNA reads as TGTGCCAGCAGCTACCGGACAGGGTCGGGAACCGGGGAGCTGTTTTTT.

The V call is TRBV24-1, the J call TRBJ2-3, with 9 bases identical to TRBD2. Germline values: CDR1 KGHDR, CDR2 SFDVKD. V shed 4 bases, J shed 1 base, and the junction held 2 bases outside the gene matches. CDR3 length: 15 amino acids. Here the CDR3 DNA reads TGTGCCACCAGTGAGTTAGCGGGGGGCACAGATACGCAGTATTTT. Encoded protein: CATSELAGGTDTQYF.

V gene TRBV15 combines with J gene TRBJ2-1; D may be TRBD2 (6 bases). The CDR3 runs 16 residues. Per germline, CDR1 LNHNV and CDR2 YYDKDF (reference sequence). Trimming pared 0 bases from V and 5 bases from J, leaving 14 bases between. In DNA form, the CDR3 reads TGTGCCACCAGCAGAGATCGTAGCGCGGGGAACAATGAGCAGTTCTTC. It is translated as CATSRDRSAGNNEQFF.

This chain joins TRBV6-5 and TRBJ1-5, with D unclear. The CDR3 sequence is 15 residues long. V was cut by 6 bases and J by 0 bases, with 12 bases left in between. CDR1 is MNHEY and CDR2 is SVGAGI in the germline V gene. This CDR3 reads CASSAPASSNQPQHF. Here the CDR3 DNA reads TGTGCCAGCAGCGCCCCTGCCAGTAGCAATCAGCCCCAGCATTTT.

Here the CDR3 reads CASSATGQPNTEAFF. The CDR3, as DNA: TGTGCCAGCAGCGCAACGGGACAGCCGAACACTGAAGCTTTCTTT. This chain links TRBV9 with TRBJ1-1, with 7 nucleotides matching TRBD1. V shed 3 bases and J 1 base; nucleotides not matched to a gene: 6. Germline CDR1 and CDR2: SGDLS and YYNGEE. CDR3 length: 15 residues.

About this clone itself: Different DNA sequences within this sample yield the same CDR3. The CDR3 DNA reads as TGTGCCAGCTCACCGCGACAGGGGGCGACTAATGAAAAACTGTTTTTT. It translates to CASSPRQGATNEKLFF. The gene calls are TRBV18 and TRBJ1-4; 10 nucleotides agree with TRBD1. The trim removed 3 bases at V and 2 bases at J, leaving 3 bases unmatched. Per germline, CDR1 KGHSH and CDR2 LQKENI. The CDR3 runs to 16 residues.

This chain links TRBV28 with TRBJ2-2, with D maybe TRBD1 (6 bases). Trimming took off 3 bases at V and 0 bases at J, with 14 bases between the two ends. The CDR3 spans 17 residues. The germline gives CDR1 MDHEN, CDR2 SYDVKM. CDR3 residues: CASSFVFGTPNTGELFF. The CDR3 DNA follows: TGTGCCAGCAGTTTCGTATTTGGGACACCGAACACCGGGGAGCTGTTTTTT.

The chain joins TRBV2 to TRBJ2-3, with a tentative D call TRBD1 (6 bases). Germline-derived CDR1 and CDR2 are SNHLY and FYNNEI. The ends were cut back, 6 bases at V and 6 bases at J, with 28 bases in the middle. CDR3 length equals 18 residues. The CDR3, as DNA: TGTGCCAGCAGCCTGCGAAGAGGGGGACCCACTGCAGGGGATACGCAGTATTTT. It specifies CASSLRRGGPTAGDTQYF.

V and J are TRBV27 and TRBJ2-3; 7 bases line up with TRBD1. V lost 6 bases, J lost 0 bases, and 9 bases stayed unmatched. Looked up from germline, CDR1 is MNHEY and CDR2 is SMNVEV (reference sequence). The CDR3 is made up of 16 amino acids. Written as DNA, the CDR3 is TGTGCCAGCAGGATTACAGGGGTTTTCAGCACAGATACGCAGTATTTT. It specifies CASRITGVFSTDTQYF.

This chain joins TRBV19 and TRBJ2-2; D is unresolved. The CDR3 totals 14 residues. Looked up from germline, CDR1 is LNHDA and CDR2 is SQIVND (reference sequence). The ends were cut back, 8 bases at V and 4 bases at J, with 14 bases in the middle. The CDR3 loop is CASGSQSSTGELFF. The DNA of the CDR3 is TGTGCCAGTGGAAGTCAGTCTAGCACCGGGGAGCTGTTTTTT.

The chain uses TRBV5-1 and TRBJ2-3; TRBD1 agrees at 7 bases. The CDR3 covers 15 residues. Germline V gene data show CDR1 as SGHRS and CDR2 as YFSETQ. After removal of 1 base from V and 5 bases from J, the junction contained 7 bases not matched to a gene. CDR3 loop: CASSLIRQGGDTQYF. Here the CDR3 DNA reads TGCGCCAGCAGCTTGATCCGACAGGGCGGAGATACGCAGTATTTT.

The chain combines TRBV5-1 with TRBJ2-2, with 7 bases aligning to TRBD2. V gave up 1 base and J gave up 3 bases; unmatched junction bases: 3. The CDR3 runs 15 residues. Per the germline V gene, CDR1 is SGHRS and CDR2 is YFSETQ. The CDR3 sequence is CASSLRDYYTGELFF. As DNA, the CDR3 is TGCGCCAGCAGCTTGCGGGACTACTACACCGGGGAGCTGTTTTTT.

V and J are TRBV5-1 and TRBJ2-2; 9 nucleotides line up with TRBD1. The CDR3 is made up of 16 amino acids. V gave up 7 bases and J gave up 6 bases; unmatched junction bases: 13. From germline, CDR1 is SGHRS and CDR2 YFSETQ. The CDR3 coding sequence is TGCGCCAGCGCCGTCTCGGGACAGGGCTGGGCCGGGGAGCTGTTTTTT. Its protein product is CASAVSGQGWAGELFF.

Comments on this clone: This specimen includes other DNA sequences encoding the same CDR3. The J gene is TRBJ1-2, the V gene TRBV9; D is ambiguous. Trimming shortened V by 0 bases and J by 0 bases, and 9 bases separated the two germline ends. CDR1 is SGDLS, CDR2 YYNGEE, per germline. This CDR3 comprises 15 residues. The CDR3 DNA follows: TGTGCCAGCAGCGTAGAGGCAGGCGCTAACTATGGCTACACCTTC. Translated: CASSVEAGANYGYTF. The variable domain in full, with the rest retrieved from reference TRBV9 and TRBJ1-2, is DSGVTQTPKHLITATGQRVTLRCSPRSGDLSVYWYQQSLDQGLQFLIQYYNGEERAKGNILERFSAQQFPDLHSELNLSSLELGDSALYFCASSVEAGANYGYTFGSGTRLTVV.

The CDR3 spells CASSSGLAGGSTGELFF. The CDR3 bases are TGTGCCAGCAGCTCGGGACTAGCGGGCGGCAGCACCGGGGAGCTGTTTTTT. This chain links TRBV7-3 with TRBJ2-2; 12 positions agree with TRBD2. CDR1 and CDR2 (germline): SGHTA, FQGTGA. Losses at the gene ends were 4 bases for V and 4 bases for J; bases not matched to a gene: 7. CDR3 length: 17 residues.

This chain uses TRBV19 with TRBJ1-1, with 8 nucleotides matching TRBD1. The germline gives CDR1 LNHDA, CDR2 SQIVND (reference sequence). J was trimmed by 0 bases and V by 3 bases; bases with no gene match: 6. The CDR3 consists of 16 residues. The DNA for the CDR3 is TGTGCCAGTAGTATCGGACAGGGAGCCTTGAACACTGAAGCTTTCTTT. The encoded protein is CASSIGQGALNTEAFF.

The chain uses TRBV4-1 and TRBJ2-7; D possibly corresponds to TRBD2 (5 bases). The CDR3 extends over 14 amino acids. Germline V lookup: CDR1 MGHRA, CDR2 YSYEKL. Trimming stripped 3 bases from V and 5 bases from J, with 14 bases between. CDR3 sequence: CASSHNLASHEQYF. The CDR3, as DNA: TGCGCCAGCAGCCACAACCTTGCTAGCCACGAGCAGTACTTC.

This sequence joins TRBV5-4 and TRBJ2-3; weak D call: TRBD1 (5 bases). Trimming cost V 1 base and J 3 bases, with 6 bases left between them. Germline CDR1 SGHNT, CDR2 YYREEE (reference sequence). The CDR3 extends over 13 amino acids. CDR3 DNA sequence: TGTGCCAGCAGCTTGCCAGGGACAGATACGCAGTATTTT. This codes for CASSLPGTDTQYF.